These 16 T cell receptor beta chains were all obtained from the same sample, sequenced in a study of vaccination and CD4 T cells after COVID-19. Described treatment: approximately 10-day PBMC culture with coronavirus spike peptide pools or control peptides (ViraFEST assay). With the Oncomine TCR Beta short-read assay, DNA from cultured CD4+ T cells was sequenced. TCRdb re-analysed the PCR reads in MiXCR, keeping a single row per CDR3 protein. The sample records over 11,000 distinct CDR3 sequences, approximately 45% being singletons. Which antigens these TCRs recognize remains unknown. Sequenced input: cultured CD4+ T cells from blood. The receptors shown here come from a human donor with COVID-19.

This clonotype is labeled medium-sized (0.01 to 0.1%). This sequence joins TRBV2 and TRBJ2-5, with a weak D call TRBD1 (5 bases). Germline CDR1 reads SNHLY; CDR2 reads FYNNEI. Trimming pared 5 bases from V and 5 bases from J, leaving 6 bases between. The CDR3 is 11 residues long. This chain's CDR3 is CASSSGETQYF. The DNA for the CDR3 is TGTGCCAGCAGTTCAGGGGAGACCCAGTACTTC.

V gene TRBV24-1 combines with J gene TRBJ2-1, with TRBD1 matching 7 bases. CDR1 KGHDR and CDR2 SFDVKD come from the germline V gene. The CDR3 has 15 amino acids. Trimming at V came to 3 bases and at J to 6 bases, leaving 7 bases not matched to a gene. CDR3 sequence (DNA): TGTGCCACCAGTGATCGGGGTAAGGGGGCCAATGAGCAGTTCTTC. Amino acids: CATSDRGKGANEQFF.

A few counts support this clonotype. V gene TRBV12-3 or TRBV12-4 combines with J gene TRBJ1-5; 10 bases match TRBD1. The CDR3 is made up of 15 amino acids. With V trimmed by 6 bases and J by 5 bases, 7 bases remained unmatched. CDR3 in amino acids: CASRATGGLYQPQHF. The CDR3 coding sequence is TGTGCCAGCAGGGCGACAGGGGGCCTCTATCAGCCCCAGCATTTT.

This clonotype appeared once. V is TRBV11-3 and J is TRBJ2-2, with 12 bases matching TRBD2. J lost 3 bases, V lost 9 bases, and 8 bases had no gene match. The germline gives CDR1 SGHNT, CDR2 YENEEA. The CDR3 length is 16 residues. CDR3 amino acids: CASSGLAGWDTGELFF. CDR3 sequence (DNA): TGTGCCAGTTCCGGACTAGCGGGGTGGGACACCGGGGAGCTGTTTTTT.

The CDR3 loop is CASSSRDSRTDTQYF. CDR3 in DNA: TGTGCCAGCAGCTCAAGGGACAGTCGCACAGATACGCAGTATTTT. This chain uses TRBV5-4 with TRBJ2-3; 7 bases agree with TRBD1. This CDR3 is built from 15 residues. CDR1 and CDR2 from the germline V gene are SGHNT and YYREEE (reference sequence). Losses at the gene ends were 3 bases for V and 1 base for J; bases not matched to a gene: 5.

CDR3 nucleotide sequence: TGTGCCAGCAGTACGCAGACAGGGGGCTGGACAGATACGCAGTATTTT. It is translated as CASSTQTGGWTDTQYF. The V gene is TRBV28, the J gene TRBJ2-3, with 10 bases aligning to TRBD1. V was clipped by 5 bases and J by 3 bases; unmatched bases: 8. Germline values: CDR1 MDHEN, CDR2 SYDVKM. The CDR3 covers 16 residues. Complete variable domain (other parts from reference TRBV28 and TRBJ2-3): DVKVTQSSRYLVKRTGEKVFLECVQDMDHENMFWYRQDPGLGLRLIYFSYDVKMKEKGDIPEGYSVSREKKERFSLILESASTNQTSMYLCASSTQTGGWTDTQYFGPGTRLTVL.

V gene TRBV7-2 combines with J gene TRBJ2-7; 7 nucleotides align to TRBD1. With V trimmed by 3 bases and J by 11 bases, 7 bases remained unmatched. Germline CDR1 SGHTA, CDR2 FQGNSA. The CDR3 runs to 12 residues. The CDR3 loop is CASSFNRQGEYF. The CDR3 DNA follows: TGTGCCAGCAGCTTTAACCGACAGGGCGAGTACTTC.

The genes are TRBV12-3 or TRBV12-4 and TRBJ1-1; D gene ambiguous. The CDR3 runs 12 residues. V was trimmed by 7 bases and J by 11 bases, leaving 17 bases between them. In DNA, the CDR3 is TGTGCCAGCACCACGGGGAACCGGGAGGCTTTCTTT. Protein sequence: CASTTGNREAFF.

The V call is TRBV6-4, the J call TRBJ1-5; TRBD1 matches at 8 bases. CDR1 MRHNA and CDR2 SNTAGT come from the germline V gene. This CDR3 has 15 amino acids. The junction had 6 bases not matched to a gene; V was cut back by 4 bases and J by 4 bases. The CDR3 DNA reads TGTGCCAGCAGTGTATCACAGGGGGGAAATCAGCCCCAGCATTTT. Encoded protein: CASSVSQGGNQPQHF.

The genes are TRBV6-1 and TRBJ1-2; D gene unclear. V was trimmed by 1 base and J by 3 bases, leaving 6 bases between them. In germline, CDR1 is MNHNS, CDR2 SASEGT. The CDR3 is 13 amino acids. CDR3 in DNA: TGTGCCAGCAGTGAAGTGGAGCACTATGGCTACACCTTC. This encodes CASSEVEHYGYTF.

The table lists this clonotype with a few counts. The chain recombines TRBV20-1 with TRBJ2-3; 8 bases match TRBD1. The CDR3 is 15 amino acids. CDR1 and CDR2 (germline): DFQATT, SNEGSKA (reference sequence). With 4 bases clipped from V and 4 bases from J, the junction kept 10 bases outside the gene matches. CDR3 bases: TGCAGTGCTACTCCGATTCAGGGGGCTTCAGATACGCAGTATTTT. It specifies CSATPIQGASDTQYF.

In its sample, this clonotype ranks as large. The gene calls are TRBV6-1 and TRBJ1-2; the match to TRBD1 covers 8 bases. Looked up from germline, CDR1 is MNHNS and CDR2 is SASEGT. The CDR3 is made up of 14 amino acids. V lost 6 bases and J lost 4; bases outside the gene matches: 7. The CDR3 sequence is CASRTGDRPYGYTF. The CDR3 nucleotides read TGTGCCAGCAGGACGGGGGACAGGCCCTATGGCTACACCTTC.

Remarks on this clonotype: Its ends do not fully match the called genes, so a read error is possible. The chain is built from TRBV20-1 and TRBJ1-2; D not resolved. Germline assignment: CDR1 DFQATT and CDR2 SNEGSKA (reference sequence). The CDR3 loop spans 12 amino acids. The CDR3 region is CSATDGYYVYTF. The CDR3 nucleotides are TGCAGTGCCACTGACGGCTACTATGTCTACACCTTC.

This clonotype occurred a few times. CDR3 DNA sequence: TGTGCCAGCAGAGCACAGGGAGGACATGAAAAACTGTTTTTT. Amino acids: CASRAQGGHEKLFF. The chain has TRBV6-1 and TRBJ1-4; TRBD1 is a possible D gene (6 bases). The ends were cut back, 6 bases at V and 6 bases at J, with 14 bases in the middle. CDR3 length equals 14 residues. Looked up from germline, CDR1 is MNHNS and CDR2 is SASEGT.

This sequence joins TRBV20-1 and TRBJ2-3; D is perhaps TRBD2 (6 bases). CDR1 DFQATT and CDR2 SNEGSKA come from the germline V gene (reference sequence). The germline V and J ends were trimmed by 2 bases and 5 bases, with 14 bases remaining between them. The CDR3 has 14 residues. The CDR3 loop is CSARQVVGGDTQYF. In DNA, the CDR3 is TGCAGTGCTAGACAGGTCGTGGGGGGAGATACGCAGTATTTT.

This chain links TRBV9 with TRBJ2-7; TRBD1 matches at 12 bases. Unmatched junction bases numbered 4, after V lost 2 bases and J lost 4 bases. Germline-derived CDR1 and CDR2 are SGDLS and YYNGEE. The CDR3 has 15 amino acids. This chain's CDR3 is CASSVGQGAGYEQYF. The CDR3 nucleotides read TGTGCCAGCAGCGTGGGACAGGGGGCAGGGTACGAGCAGTACTTC.